The 31 T cell receptor beta chains below come from one sample, sequenced in a study of blood T cell repertoires in COVID-19. Clones were sequenced by immunoSEQ multiplex PCR, and TCRdb holds only the in-frame ones, with some missing. This sample carries 140,000 to 150,000 clones, 85% to 90% of them seen once, and the ten largest clones take around 2.9%. The sample consisted of peripheral blood. These receptors originate from a man between 60 and 70 years old with active or convalescent COVID-19.

V gene TRBV7-6 combines with J gene TRBJ2-2; unclear D gene. Germline values: CDR1 SGHVS, CDR2 FNYEAQ. The CDR3 extends over 12 amino acids. Trimming shortened V by 5 bases and J by 7 bases, and 8 bases separated the two germline ends. This chain's CDR3 is CASSGEHGELFF. The CDR3 region has the DNA TGTGCCAGCAGCGGAGAACACGGGGAGCTGTTTTTT.

The V gene is TRBV24-1, the J gene TRBJ2-3, with a tentative D call TRBD2 (5 bases). V lost 0 bases, J lost 3 bases, and 9 bases lay in between. The CDR3 spans 15 residues. The germline gives CDR1 KGHDR, CDR2 SFDVKD. The CDR3: CATSDLSRETDTQYF. The CDR3, as DNA: TGTGCCACCAGTGATTTGTCGAGGGAAACAGATACGCAGTATTTT.

The J gene is TRBJ2-7, the V gene TRBV7-9; 10 bases align to TRBD2. Trimming at V came to 5 bases and at J to 6 bases, leaving 7 bases not matched to a gene. The CDR3 has 14 amino acids. CDR1 is SEHNR and CDR2 is FQNEAQ in the germline V gene (reference sequence). The CDR3 is CASSPPGLALEQYF. The CDR3 bases are TGTGCCAGCAGCCCACCGGGACTAGCGCTCGAGCAGTACTTC.

A single count supports this clone. For the CDR3, the DNA is TGTGCCATTAAACGACAGGGGGACAATTCACCCCTCCACTTT. Translated: CAIKRQGDNSPLHF. The chain is built from TRBV10-3 and TRBJ1-6; 9 nucleotides align to TRBD1. Trimming removed 9 bases from V and 7 bases from J; junction bases left unmatched: 7. CDR1 and CDR2 (germline): ENHRY, SYGVKD. CDR3 size: 14 residues.

The chain couples TRBV27 to TRBJ1-2, with 7 bases fitting TRBD1. CDR3 length: 14 residues. Trimming at V came to 5 bases and at J to 4 bases, leaving 7 bases not matched to a gene. CDR1 is MNHEY and CDR2 is SMNVEV in the germline V gene (reference sequence). The CDR3 here is CASSPRDSVYGYTF. The CDR3, as DNA: TGTGCCAGCAGTCCTAGGGACAGTGTCTATGGCTACACCTTC.

The chain's CDR3 is CASSLDGTGETQYF. The DNA for the CDR3 is TGTGCCAGCAGCTTAGACGGGACAGGGGAGACCCAGTACTTC. The genes are TRBV7-2 and TRBJ2-5, with TRBD1 identical over 9 bases. CDR3 length: 14 amino acids. Germline values: CDR1 SGHTA, CDR2 FQGNSA. The V and J ends lost 1 base and 5 bases, in that order; junction bases with no gene match: 2.

This rearrangement joins TRBV5-1 to TRBJ1-1, with D possibly being TRBD1 (6 bases). V gave up 4 bases and J gave up 1 base, with 14 bases separating them. The CDR3 extends over 15 amino acids. In germline, CDR1 is SGHRS, CDR2 YFSETQ. The CDR3 sequence is CASSLLDSQNTEAFF. The CDR3 nucleotides read TGCGCCAGCAGCCTACTGGACAGCCAGAACACTGAAGCTTTCTTT.

This chain uses TRBV10-3 with TRBJ1-2; D unresolved. There are 14 residues in the CDR3. V was clipped by 4 bases and J by 3 bases, with 12 bases between them. CDR1 and CDR2 (germline): ENHRY, SYGVKD. The CDR3 spells CAISGGREDYGYTF. The DNA of the CDR3 is TGTGCCATCAGTGGCGGGAGGGAGGACTATGGCTACACCTTC.

V gene TRBV7-8 combines with J gene TRBJ1-1, with D possibly TRBD1 on 6 matching bases. Germline V gene lookup returns CDR1 SGHVS and CDR2 FQNEAQ. Between the trimmed V and J ends, which lost 6 bases and 1 base, there was a span of 18 bases. This CDR3 comprises 16 residues. CDR3 sequence: CASSQFVGGRNTEAFF. DNA of the CDR3: TGTGCCAGCAGTCAATTCGTAGGGGGTCGGAACACTGAAGCTTTCTTT.

This clone showed up just once. The V call is TRBV30, the J call TRBJ2-1; D is perhaps TRBD2 (6 bases). The V end was cut by 4 bases, the J end by 9 bases, with 22 bases between. The CDR3 sequence is 15 residues long. CDR1 and CDR2 from the germline V gene are GTSNPN and SVGIG (reference sequence). CDR3 coding DNA: TGTGCCTGGATGGAAGCGGGTTCCCTCAGAGGTGAGCAGTTCTTC. Residues: CAWMEAGSLRGEQFF.

The V gene is TRBV30, the J gene TRBJ1-5; D is unresolved. The V end was cut by 4 bases, the J end by 1 base, with 11 bases between. The CDR3 is 14 amino acids. Germline V gene sequence: CDR1 GTSNPN, CDR2 SVGIG (reference sequence). The CDR3 sequence: CAWKRPTSNQPQHF. CDR3 DNA: TGTGCCTGGAAGCGGCCAACCAGCAATCAGCCCCAGCATTTT.

This clone was seen once. The chain combines TRBV10-3 with TRBJ1-3; 10 nucleotides agree with TRBD1. V was clipped by 2 bases and J by 3 bases; unmatched bases: 4. This CDR3 contains 16 residues. Germline values: CDR1 ENHRY, CDR2 SYGVKD. DNA of the CDR3: TGTGCCATCAGTGAGCGGACAGGGGGATTTGGAAACACCATATATTTT. Its protein is CAISERTGGFGNTIYF.

The chain couples TRBV4-3 to TRBJ1-2; D not resolved. CDR1 is LGHNA and CDR2 is YSLEER in the germline V gene. With 0 bases removed from V and 1 base from J, the gap between germline ends came to 9 bases. CDR3 length: 15 residues. CDR3 in DNA: TGCGCCAGCAGCCAAGAACTGGTCCTTAACTATGGCTACACCTTC. Its translation is CASSQELVLNYGYTF.

The CDR3 DNA is TGTGCCAGCAGCTCGGCACTAGCGGGATACACAGATACGCAGTATTTT. Its protein is CASSSALAGYTDTQYF. The chain combines TRBV7-9 with TRBJ2-3, with 10 bases aligning to TRBD2. The CDR3 loop spans 16 amino acids. V was pared by 4 bases and J by 2 bases, with 6 bases of the junction left unmatched. The germline CDR1 and CDR2 sequences are SEHNR and FQNEAQ (reference sequence).

The chain joins TRBV4-3 to TRBJ1-3; D possibly corresponds to TRBD1 (6 bases). The CDR3 sequence is 16 residues long. The V end was cut by 0 bases, the J end by 9 bases, with 18 bases between. Germline V gene data show CDR1 as LGHNA and CDR2 as YSLEER. Written as DNA, the CDR3 is TGCGCCAGCAGCCAAGATAAGGACAGAGCAATGGGCACCATATATTTT. It translates to CASSQDKDRAMGTIYF.

The rearrangement joins TRBV2 to TRBJ2-1; tentative D call: TRBD2 (6 bases). The CDR3 runs to 15 residues. The germline gives CDR1 SNHLY, CDR2 FYNNEI. V lost 8 bases to trimming and J lost 3 bases, with 17 bases between them. CDR3 loop: CASYPGASDYNEQFF. The CDR3 DNA reads TGTGCCAGCTATCCCGGGGCTAGCGACTACAATGAGCAGTTCTTC.

The J gene is TRBJ2-5, the V gene TRBV19; 9 bases align to TRBD1. Germline V gene lookup returns CDR1 LNHDA and CDR2 SQIVND (reference sequence). V trimming: 4 bases; J trimming: 2 bases; junction bases outside the gene matches: 5. This CDR3 contains 15 residues. The DNA of the CDR3 is TGTGCCAGTAGTACCGGGACAGGGTATCAAGAGACCCAGTACTTC. Translation gives CASSTGTGYQETQYF.

This rearrangement joins TRBV24-1 to TRBJ2-1; a possible D gene is TRBD2 (6 bases). V lost 4 bases and J 2 bases, leaving 14 bases between the germline ends. This CDR3 has 16 amino acids. Germline assignment: CDR1 KGHDR and CDR2 SFDVKD. CDR3 in DNA: TGTGCCACCAGTGAAGGGACTTCCCTAGCCTACAATGAGCAGTTCTTC. This encodes CATSEGTSLAYNEQFF.

The rearrangement uses TRBV18 and TRBJ2-1; 10 bases line up with TRBD2. Germline V lookup: CDR1 KGHSH, CDR2 LQKENI. V was clipped by 4 bases and J by 10 bases; unmatched bases: 13. The CDR3 contains 16 residues. The CDR3 is CASSLPGAGGTGEQFF. Here the CDR3 DNA reads TGTGCCAGCTCACTGCCCGGAGCGGGGGGGACGGGCGAGCAGTTCTTC. The full variable domain, rest sourced from reference TRBV18 and TRBJ2-1, is NAGVMQNPRHLVRRRGQEARLRCSPMKGHSHVYWYRQLPEEGLKFMVYLQKENIIDESGMPKERFSAEFPKEGPSILRIQQVVRGDSAAYFCASSLPGAGGTGEQFFGPGTRLTVL.

The chain joins TRBV5-5 to TRBJ1-5; D not certain. Germline loops: CDR1 SGHKS, CDR2 YYEKEE (reference sequence). This CDR3 contains 14 residues. V gave up 2 bases and J gave up 5 bases, with 11 bases separating them. The CDR3 sequence is CASSFVSPDQPQHF. The CDR3, as DNA: TGTGCCAGCAGCTTTGTTTCCCCTGATCAGCCCCAGCATTTT.

V is TRBV10-3 and J is TRBJ1-1; D ambiguous. Germline lookup yields CDR1 ENHRY and CDR2 SYGVKD. Trimming took 8 bases from V and 7 from J, leaving 11 bases between them. The CDR3 length is 11 residues. CDR3 DNA: TGTGCCATCGGGCCCTTAAATGAAGCTTTCTTT. As protein: CAIGPLNEAFF.

The rearrangement links TRBV2 to TRBJ1-6; D is possibly TRBD1 (6 bases). Looked up from germline, CDR1 is SNHLY and CDR2 is FYNNEI. This CDR3 spans 15 amino acids. V was pared by 5 bases and J by 10 bases, with 18 bases between. Here the CDR3 DNA reads TGTGCCAGCAGTATCATGACAGGAACAAACTCACCCCTCCACTTT. Protein product: CASSIMTGTNSPLHF. Looking up the rest from reference TRBV2 and TRBJ1-6 gives the full variable domain: EPEVTQTPSHQVTQMGQEVILRCVPISNHLYFYWYRQILGQKVEFLVSFYNNEISEKSEIFDDQFSVERPDGSNFTLKIRSTKLEDSAMYFCASSIMTGTNSPLHFGNGTRLTVT.

The CDR3 spells CASSLTPGDTQYF. The CDR3 DNA reads as TGTGCCAGCAGTTTAACGCCAGGGGATACGCAGTATTTT. This chain connects TRBV7-9 to TRBJ2-3; weak D call: TRBD1 (5 bases). Germline CDR1 SEHNR, CDR2 FQNEAQ (reference sequence). V lost 6 bases, J lost 6 bases, and 13 bases lay in between. CDR3 length: 13 residues.

This chain links TRBV11-2 with TRBJ2-7; no clear D gene. Germline values: CDR1 SGHAT, CDR2 FQNNGV. V lost 4 bases, J lost 4 bases, and 5 bases lay in between. The CDR3 is 11 residues long. The CDR3 region is CASSYGYEQYF. DNA of the CDR3: TGTGCCAGCAGCTACGGGTACGAGCAGTACTTC. Looking up the rest from reference TRBV11-2 and TRBJ2-7 gives the full variable domain: EAGVAQSPRYKIIEKRQSVAFWCNPISGHATLYWYQQILGQGPKLLIQFQNNGVVDDSQLPKDRFSAERLKGVDSTLKIQPAKLEDSAVYLCASSYGYEQYFGPGTRLTVT.

The V gene is TRBV7-2, the J gene TRBJ2-3; possible D gene TRBD2, 5 bases. Germline lookup yields CDR1 SGHTA and CDR2 FQGNSA. This CDR3 comprises 13 residues. V lost 5 bases to trimming and J lost 4 bases, with 10 bases between them. CDR3 DNA: TGTGCCAGCAGCGAGCGGAGAGCAGATACGCAGTATTTT. Translated: CASSERRADTQYF.

The rearrangement joins TRBV7-9 to TRBJ2-7, with 7 bases aligning to TRBD1. The CDR3 is 13 amino acids. V lost 5 bases and J lost 6; bases outside the gene matches: 7. Germline V gene sequence: CDR1 SEHNR, CDR2 FQNEAQ (reference sequence). The CDR3 protein is CASSVDRAGEQYF. The CDR3 bases are TGTGCCAGCAGCGTCGACAGGGCCGGCGAGCAGTACTTC.

This clone was seen a handful of times. This rearrangement joins TRBV15 to TRBJ1-2; perhaps TRBD1 as D (5 bases). The CDR3 is made up of 15 amino acids. With 0 bases removed from V and 8 bases from J, the gap between germline ends came to 16 bases. Germline V gives CDR1 LNHNV, CDR2 YYDKDF (reference sequence). The CDR3 sequence: CATSREGRASEGYTF. CDR3 bases: TGTGCCACCAGCAGAGAAGGCAGGGCGTCCGAGGGCTACACCTTC.

V is TRBV9 and J is TRBJ2-1; TRBD2 might be the D (6 bases). The CDR3 totals 14 residues. With 4 bases removed from V and 9 bases from J, the gap between germline ends came to 17 bases. Germline V gives CDR1 SGDLS, CDR2 YYNGEE. In DNA form, the CDR3 reads TGTGCCAGCAGCCCTCAGGTGGGGGAGGTTGAGCAGTTCTTC. Protein: CASSPQVGEVEQFF. Together with reference TRBV9 and TRBJ2-1, the CDR3 gives the full variable domain: DSGVTQTPKHLITATGQRVTLRCSPRSGDLSVYWYQQSLDQGLQFLIQYYNGEERAKGNILERFSAQQFPDLHSELNLSSLELGDSALYFCASSPQVGEVEQFFGPGTRLTVL.

The genes are TRBV5-4 and TRBJ1-1; 7 nucleotides align to TRBD1. This CDR3 is 17 amino acids long. The germline V gene encodes CDR1 SGHNT and CDR2 YYREEE (reference sequence). Unmatched junction bases numbered 14, after V lost 4 bases and J lost 2 bases. The CDR3 sequence is CASSPIYVRGKNTEAFF. The CDR3 DNA reads as TGTGCCAGCAGCCCGATTTACGTCAGGGGGAAAAACACTGAAGCTTTCTTT.

The rearrangement joins TRBV12-3 or TRBV12-4 to TRBJ2-5, with 7 bases identical to TRBD1. V trimming: 4 bases; J trimming: 5 bases; junction bases outside the gene matches: 4. CDR3 size: 13 residues. The chain's CDR3 is CASSSTGRETQYF. The CDR3 coding sequence is TGTGCCAGCAGTTCGACAGGGCGGGAGACCCAGTACTTC.

The chain links TRBV4-3 to TRBJ2-2, with 9 bases identical to TRBD1. Germline V gives CDR1 LGHNA, CDR2 YSLEER. The length of the CDR3 is 21 residues. Unmatched junction bases numbered 20, after V lost 0 bases and J lost 6 bases. CDR3 sequence reads: CASSQDDPYRGRTSGAGELFF. CDR3 nucleotides: TGCGCCAGCAGCCAAGATGATCCATACAGGGGGCGGACGTCCGGGGCCGGGGAGCTGTTTTTT.